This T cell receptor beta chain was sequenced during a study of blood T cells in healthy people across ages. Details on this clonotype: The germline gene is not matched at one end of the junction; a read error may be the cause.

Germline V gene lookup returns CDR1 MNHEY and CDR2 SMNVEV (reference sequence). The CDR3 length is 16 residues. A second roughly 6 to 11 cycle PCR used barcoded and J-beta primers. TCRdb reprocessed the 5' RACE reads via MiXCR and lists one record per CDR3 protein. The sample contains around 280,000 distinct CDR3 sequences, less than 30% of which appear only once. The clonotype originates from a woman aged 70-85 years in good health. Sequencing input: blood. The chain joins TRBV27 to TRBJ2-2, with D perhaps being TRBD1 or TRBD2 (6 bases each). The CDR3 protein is CASSFTRGLNTGEPFF. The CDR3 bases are TGTGCCAGCAGTTTTACTCGGGGGCTGAACACCGGGGAGCCGTTTTTT.